This TCR beta chain emerged from a study of blood T cell repertoires in COVID-19. The wider study: Sites across the United States, Italy and Spain contributed samples from acute and convalescent COVID-19. Nucleic acid was either cDNA or gDNA, and it came from T cells, B-cell-depleted T cells, or PBMCs.

In the original workflow: The assay estimated nucleated cells by amplifying reference gene primers. Using immunoSEQ multiplex PCR, the repertoire was profiled, and TCRdb retains in-frame clones only, with some absent. V and J calls and clone size come straight from that table; D and trimming were deduced from the DNA. The data show 100,000 to 150,000 clones, roughly 84% seen once. Germline CDR1 SGHNT, CDR2 YYREEE (reference sequence). The V gene end was trimmed by 4 bases and the J gene end by 8 bases; junction bases not matched to a gene: 20. The length of the CDR3 is 18 residues. This clone has only one observation.

The chain links TRBV5-4 to TRBJ2-4, with 8 bases lining up with TRBD1. The TCR comes from a woman of 80 years or more with acute or convalescent COVID-19. The source material was peripheral blood. In DNA form, the CDR3 reads TGTGCCAGCAGCCACTCTACTCTGCTCGGGACAGGACGGGACATTCAGTACTTC. Translating it yields CASSHSTLLGTGRDIQYF. The variable domain in full, with the rest retrieved from reference TRBV5-4 and TRBJ2-4, is ETGVTQSPTHLIKTRGQQVTLRCSSQSGHNTVSWYQQALGQGPQFIFQYYREEENGRGNFPPRFSGLQFPNYSSELNVNALELDDSALYLCASSHSTLLGTGRDIQYFGAGTRLSVL.